The rows below give T cell receptor beta chains drawn from one sample of a study of patients and donors after allogeneic stem cell transplantation. TCRdb fed the RT-PCR reads into MiXCR, producing one record per CDR3 protein. This sample yields roughly 940,000 distinct CDR3 sequences, of which about a sixth are seen a single time; roughly 6% belongs to the top ten. Material: blood, either unsorted or a sorted T cell fraction (not recorded which). These receptors all come from a human donor who was either an allogeneic HSCT recipient or a stem cell or donor lymphocyte infusion donor (not recorded which). It is not recorded whose cells these are; they may come from a transplant donor. The CDR3 runs from the conserved cysteine through the conserved F or W. The D gene is left open where the match is weak. Clone size appears in some rows only: once, few, many, or a class for an expanded clone.

>-|TRBJ1-5|-|TRBV20-1
TGCAGTCTGAGACGGACGGGGAATCAGCCCCAGCATTTT
CSLRRTGNQPQHF
>-|TRBJ2-6|-|TRBV30
TGTGCCTGGAGTTCAGCAAAAGGGGCCAACGTCCTGACTTTC
CAWSSAKGANVLTF
>-|TRBJ2-6|few|TRBV11-1
TGTGCCAGCAGCTTAGTCGACAGCCCATTATCGGGGGCCAACGTCCTGACTTTC
CASSLVDSPLSGANVLTF
>-|TRBJ2-1|-|TRBV20-1
TGCAGTGCTAGAGAGGGGGCAGGGGACTACAATGAGCAGTTCTTC
CSAREGAGDYNEQFF
>-|TRBJ2-3|many|TRBV5-1
TGCGCCAGCAGCTTGCGAGCGGGAGATACGCAGTATTTT
CASSLRAGDTQYF
>-|TRBJ1-2|-|TRBV5-1
TGCGCCAGCAGCTTGGATGCGTATGGCTACACCTTC
CASSLDAYGYTF
>TRBD2|TRBJ2-7|-|TRBV20-1
TGCAGTGCTAGAGTCTTCGGTCTAGCGGGAATTACCGAGCAGTACTTC
CSARVFGLAGITEQYF
>-|TRBJ2-1|many|TRBV6-2/TRBV6-3
TGTGCCAGCAGCTACCCCGATGAGCAGTTCTTC
CASSYPDEQFF
>TRBD2|TRBJ2-1|-|TRBV20-1
TGCAGTGCTAGAGCACTAGCGGGAGGCAATGAGCAGTTCTTC
CSARALAGGNEQFF
>-|TRBJ2-1|few|TRBV9
TGTGCCAGCAATGGTGGGGGCCAGTTCTACAATGAGCAGTTCTTC
CASNGGGQFYNEQFF
>TRBD1|TRBJ1-5|few|TRBV5-1
TGCGCCAGCAGCTTCCTCAGGGGGTATAGCAATCAGCCCCAGCATTTT
CASSFLRGYSNQPQHF
>-|TRBJ2-3|-|TRBV9
TGTGCCAGCAGCGTAGGGGGCAGCACCCGACCGGATACGCAGTATTTT
CASSVGGSTRPDTQYF
>TRBD2|TRBJ2-2|-|TRBV3-1
TGTGCCAGCAGCCAGGGGGGACTAGCGGGGAACACCGGGGAGCTGTTTTTT
CASSQGGLAGNTGELFF
>-|TRBJ2-7|-|TRBV4-3
TGCGCCAGCAGCCAAGAGGCCCGCTCCTACGAGCAGTACTTC
CASSQEARSYEQYF
>-|TRBJ1-3|-|TRBV12-3/TRBV12-4
TGTGCCAGCAGTTTCGTCGGGACTCCCGGGAACACCATATATTTT
CASSFVGTPGNTIYF
>-|TRBJ2-1|few|TRBV7-9
TGTGCCAGCAGTGTGTTTGGCACGGACAATGAGCAGTTCTTC
CASSVFGTDNEQFF
>-|TRBJ1-5|few|TRBV10-3
TGTGCCATCAGTGAGTTTGGGATAGGTCAGCCCCAGCATTTT
CAISEFGIGQPQHF
>TRBD1|TRBJ1-1|few|TRBV7-2
TGTGCCAGCAGCTACCGGGACAGGGACGAAGCTTTCTTT
CASSYRDRDEAFF
>-|TRBJ1-1|few|TRBV20-1
TGCAGTGCTAGAGCGCCAGGGGCAGGGAACACTGAAGCTTTCTTT
CSARAPGAGNTEAFF
>-|TRBJ2-7|-|TRBV11-2
TGTGCCAGCAGCTTAATTAACAGGGCGGGCGAGCAGTACTTC
CASSLINRAGEQYF
>TRBD1|TRBJ1-3|-|TRBV7-9
TGTGCCAGCAGCGCAGGACAGGGGGTGGGGAACACCATATATTTT
CASSAGQGVGNTIYF
>-|TRBJ2-2|few|TRBV6-2/TRBV6-3
TGTGCCAGCAGTTATTCTGCCAGCAGTTACACCGGGGAGCTGTTTTTT
CASSYSASSYTGELFF
>-|TRBJ1-1|-|TRBV6-2/TRBV6-3
TGTGCCAGCACCCTCGGGGTTGAAGCTTTCTTT
CASTLGVEAFF
>-|TRBJ2-7|few|TRBV5-1
TGCGCCAGCAGCTGGGACTTAACTGGGGAATCGAGCTCCTACGAGCAGTACTTC
CASSWDLTGESSSYEQYF
>TRBD2|TRBJ2-1|-|TRBV3-1
TGTGCCAGCAGCCTTACTAGCGGGAGTGCGGATGAGCAGTTCTTC
CASSLTSGSADEQFF
>-|TRBJ2-1|-|TRBV15
TGTGCCACCAGCAGAGCAGTAGGAGGATTGAATGAGCAGTTCTTC
CATSRAVGGLNEQFF
>-|TRBJ1-2|few|TRBV28
TGTGCCAGCAGTTTAGTCCAATGGCATAACTATGGCTACACCTTC
CASSLVQWHNYGYTF
>-|TRBJ1-2|few|TRBV6-1
TGTGCCAGCAGCCGGCGGGGAGACAACTATGGCTACACCTTC
CASSRRGDNYGYTF
>-|TRBJ1-1|-|TRBV20-1
TGCAGTGCTGGCGGGGACGGTGAAGCTTTCTTT
CSAGGDGEAFF
>TRBD2|TRBJ2-1|few|TRBV11-3
TGTGCCAGCAGCTTAGAGCGGGAGCCCTACAATGAGCAGTTCTTC
CASSLEREPYNEQFF
>-|TRBJ2-3|-|TRBV21-1
TGTGCCAGCAGCTCGACGCCAGGGGGGGGCACAGATACGCAGTATTTT
CASSSTPGGGTDTQYF
>-|TRBJ2-7|few|TRBV7-9
TGTGCCAGCAGCTTATATGACGAGCAGTACTTC
CASSLYDEQYF
>TRBD2|TRBJ2-1|-|TRBV6-4
TGTGCCAGCAGTGACTCTCGGTCTAGCGGGGGCCCCAGCAATGAGCAGTTCTTC
CASSDSRSSGGPSNEQFF
>TRBD2|TRBJ2-1|few|TRBV7-6
TGTGCCAGCAGCGTCCGGGGGGGCATAAACAATGAGCAGTTCTTC
CASSVRGGINNEQFF
>-|TRBJ1-1|-|TRBV20-1
TGCAGTGCTAGAGAAGGCAGGGTGAACACTGAAGCTTTCTTT
CSAREGRVNTEAFF
>TRBD2|TRBJ2-1|-|TRBV6-2/TRBV6-3
TGTGCCAGCAGTACTACTAGCGGGGGGGCCCGACATGAGCAGTTCTTC
CASSTTSGGARHEQFF
>-|TRBJ2-7|-|TRBV20-1
TGCAGTGCTAGAGTACCTATCTACGAGCAGTACTTC
CSARVPIYEQYF
>-|TRBJ2-2|-|TRBV25-1
TGTGCCAGCAGTGAGCTCGGGGGAACCGGGGAGCTGTTTTTT
CASSELGGTGELFF
>TRBD1|TRBJ1-1|-|TRBV20-1
TGCAGTGCTGGAGATCAGGGGGCAGCGAACACTGAAGCTTTCTTT
CSAGDQGAANTEAFF
>-|TRBJ1-1|-|TRBV4-1
TGCGCCAGCAGCCAAGATCGGGCAGAAGCTTTCTTT
CASSQDRAEAFF
>TRBD1|TRBJ1-5|many|TRBV4-2
TGTGCCAGCAGCCTTTCGGGACAGGGGAACAATCAGCCCCAGCATTTT
CASSLSGQGNNQPQHF
>-|TRBJ1-1|few|TRBV9
TGTGCCAGCAGCGTCTCCGACGGACTGAACACTGAAGCTTTCTTT
CASSVSDGLNTEAFF
>-|TRBJ1-1|-|TRBV5-6
TGTGCCAGCACCTCCGGAGTCGCTGAAGCTTTCTTT
CASTSGVAEAFF
>-|TRBJ2-2|few|TRBV20-1
TGCAGTGCTTACCCTTTGGAGAATAGCACCGGGGAGCTGTTTTTT
CSAYPLENSTGELFF
>-|TRBJ1-5|many|TRBV12-3/TRBV12-4
TGTGCCAGCCGGTTCCCGGGAAATCAGCCCCAGCATTTT
CASRFPGNQPQHF
>-|TRBJ2-5|-|TRBV12-3/TRBV12-4
TGTGCCAGCAGTTTGGACAGTGAAGAGACCCAGTACTTC
CASSLDSEETQYF
>-|TRBJ1-1|-|TRBV30
TGTGCCTGGGAACAGGTTGAAGCTTTCTTT
CAWEQVEAFF
>TRBD2|TRBJ2-5|-|TRBV4-2
TGTGCCAGCAGCCACGGACTAGCGGGCACCCAAGAGACCCAGTACTTC
CASSHGLAGTQETQYF
>-|TRBJ2-7|few|TRBV6-6
TGTGCCAGCAGTTACTCGGGACTCTACGAGCAGTACTTC
CASSYSGLYEQYF
>-|TRBJ2-5|few|TRBV11-2
TGTGCCAGCAGCTTATCTGTGGAGACCCAGTACTTC
CASSLSVETQYF
>-|TRBJ2-3|few|TRBV20-1
TGCAGTGCCCAGCTGGGGGGTCCCCTGGATACGCAGTATTTT
CSAQLGGPLDTQYF
>-|TRBJ2-1|few|TRBV7-8
TGTGCCAGCAGCTTGAGAGCGTATGAGCAGTTCTTC
CASSLRAYEQFF
>-|TRBJ1-2|few|TRBV7-9
TGTGCCAGCAGCTTAGATGGAGCAACGGATGGCTACACCTTC
CASSLDGATDGYTF
>-|TRBJ2-2|-|TRBV29-1
TGCAGCGTTGTCCTTCCGGGGGCAGACACCGGGGAGCTGTTTTTT
CSVVLPGADTGELFF
>-|TRBJ1-5|few|TRBV18
TGTGCCAGCTCACCAACCGCACAGAACAATCAGCCCCAGCATTTT
CASSPTAQNNQPQHF
>-|TRBJ2-7|many|TRBV10-3
TGTGCCATCAGTGAGTCGGCACGTATCGAGCAGTACTTC
CAISESARIEQYF
>-|TRBJ1-1|few|TRBV7-9
TGTGCCAGCATGGAAGGGGCTCTGAACACTGAAGCTTTCTTT
CASMEGALNTEAFF
>TRBD1|TRBJ1-1|many|TRBV12-3/TRBV12-4
TGTGCCAGCAGTTTACGGGCAGGGGGCACTGAAGCTTTCTTT
CASSLRAGGTEAFF
>TRBD2|TRBJ2-5|-|TRBV9
TGTGCCAGCAGCATCACGACTAGCGGTAAAGAGACCCAGTACTTC
CASSITTSGKETQYF
>TRBD1|TRBJ1-3|-|TRBV6-1
TGTGCCAGCCTTGCCGGACAGGGCGTCTCTGGAAACACCATATATTTT
CASLAGQGVSGNTIYF